These T cell receptor beta chains were read from a single sample in a study of blood T cell repertoires in COVID-19. Clones were sequenced by immunoSEQ multiplex PCR, and TCRdb holds only the in-frame ones, with some missing. Here the sample spans about 92,000 clones, 87% being singletons. The sample taken for sequencing was peripheral blood. Receptors were obtained from a woman aged 60-75 years with COVID-19, enrolled during active disease. Each CDR3 is given with its conserved first and last residue. The D gene is left open where the match is weak. Rows give clone size only sometimes, using once, few, many, or a class for an expanded clone.

>NA|TRBJ1-5|TRBV10-2|NA
CASSESGKRGRNPKGPYSNQPQHF
TGCGCCAGCAGTGAGTCGGGGAAGCGGGGGCGAAACCCGAAAGGGCCTTATAGCAATCAGCCCCAGCATTTT
>TRBD2|TRBJ2-1|TRBV7-3|few
CASSPTSGGAGEQFF
TGTGCCAGCAGCCCGACTAGCGGGGGGGCCGGTGAGCAGTTCTTC
>NA|TRBJ2-7|TRBV5-5|few
CASSPGWRQYF
TGTGCCAGCAGCCCCGGTTGGAGGCAGTACTTC
>NA|TRBJ1-3|TRBV10-3|NA
CAITSEGLGGNTIYF
TGTGCCATCACCTCCGAGGGATTGGGGGGAAACACCATATATTTT
>TRBD2|TRBJ2-2|TRBV29-1|NA
CSVSGATGELFF
TGCAGCGTTAGCGGGGCCACCGGGGAGCTGTTTTTT
>NA|TRBJ1-1|TRBV19|NA
CASSVGTSNTEAFF
TGTGCCAGTAGTGTAGGAACATCGAACACTGAAGCTTTCTTT
>NA|TRBJ1-1|TRBV29-1|NA
CSVEEVRNTEAFF
TGCAGCGTTGAAGAGGTCAGGAACACTGAAGCTTTCTTT
>TRBD1|TRBJ1-1|TRBV5-1|NA
CASSSSRGQTEAFF
TGCGCCAGCAGCTCATCCAGGGGGCAAACTGAAGCTTTCTTT
>NA|TRBJ1-3|TRBV7-2|few
CASSLAGSTGNTIYF
TGTGCCAGCAGCTTAGCAGGGAGCACGGGAAACACCATATATTTT
>NA|TRBJ2-7|TRBV6-5|NA
CASRPAGVPYEQYF
TGTGCCAGCCGCCCCGCAGGGGTTCCCTACGAGCAGTACTTC
>NA|TRBJ1-5|TRBV30|NA
CAWSVRGFQPQHF
TGTGCCTGGAGTGTACGAGGATTTCAGCCCCAGCATTTT
>TRBD1|TRBJ2-2|TRBV7-2|NA
CASSLRATGGTWDTGELFF
TGTGCCAGCAGCTTAAGGGCGACAGGGGGCACGTGGGACACCGGGGAGCTGTTTTTT
>NA|TRBJ1-2|TRBV9|NA
CASSVGQEYGYTF
TGTGCCAGCAGCGTAGGACAGGAGTATGGCTACACCTTC
>NA|TRBJ1-2|TRBV7-6|NA
CASSSQGPRADYGYTF
TGTGCCAGCAGCTCACAGGGACCGCGGGCCGACTATGGCTACACCTTC
>NA|TRBJ2-7|TRBV10-3|NA
CAIQAVGGEWEQYF
TGTGCCATCCAAGCGGTCGGGGGAGAATGGGAGCAGTACTTC
>TRBD2|TRBJ2-2|TRBV4-1|NA
CASSLSSGGTNTGELFF
TGCGCCAGCAGCCTTTCTAGCGGGGGGACGAACACCGGGGAGCTGTTTTTT
>TRBD1|TRBJ2-1|TRBV7-8|NA
CASSLDRGSYNEQFF
TGTGCCAGCAGCCTAGACAGGGGTTCCTACAATGAGCAGTTCTTC
>NA|TRBJ1-4|TRBV29-1|NA
CSVDVGAVGNEKLFF
TGCAGCGTTGACGTCGGAGCAGTCGGTAATGAAAAACTGTTTTTT
>NA|TRBJ1-2|TRBV27|NA
CASSPGSPTAYRGYTF
TGTGCCAGCAGCCCCGGGTCCCCGACAGCTTATAGAGGCTACACCTTC
>TRBD1|TRBJ2-3|TRBV6-6|NA
CATFSTTGDTQYF
TGTGCCACTTTCTCGACGACAGGGGATACGCAGTATTTT
>NA|TRBJ2-5|TRBV12-3/TRBV12-4|NA
CASSSELATQYF
TGTGCCAGCAGTTCCGAACTAGCGACCCAGTACTTC
>TRBD1|TRBJ1-3|TRBV29-1|NA
CSVETGASGNTIYF
TGCAGCGTGGAGACAGGGGCCTCTGGAAACACCATATATTTT
>NA|TRBJ2-2|TRBV7-6|NA
CASNVEGVTGELFF
TGTGCCAGCAATGTAGAGGGGGTAACGGGGGAGCTGTTTTTT
>TRBD1|TRBJ2-5|TRBV4-1|NA
CASSRGTVETQYF
TGCGCCAGCAGCCGAGGGACAGTGGAGACCCAGTACTTC
>NA|TRBJ1-1|TRBV3-1/TRBV3-2|NA
CASSQGGRGNTEAFF
TGTGCCAGCAGCCAAGGCGGCAGGGGGAACACTGAAGCTTTCTTT
>TRBD1|TRBJ1-6|TRBV6-6|NA
CASSPTQGAVSPLHF
TGTGCCAGCAGTCCGACACAGGGGGCGGTTTCACCCCTCCACTTT
>NA|TRBJ1-2|TRBV6-5|NA
CASSYSISAPSYGYTF
TGTGCCAGCAGTTACTCGATAAGCGCTCCTAGCTATGGCTACACCTTC
>NA|TRBJ1-5|TRBV30|NA
CAWSTRGVLGNQPQHF
TGTGCCTGGAGTACCCGGGGGGTTCTGGGGAATCAGCCCCAGCATTTT
>NA|TRBJ1-5|TRBV19|NA
CASSIVGTLTGQPQHF
TGTGCCAGTAGTATAGTTGGGACACTAACCGGTCAGCCCCAGCATTTT
>NA|TRBJ1-6|TRBV18|few
CASSQQGTNSPLHF
TGTGCCAGCTCACAGCAGGGGACAAATTCACCCCTCCACTTT
>NA|TRBJ2-3|TRBV11-2|NA
CASSLPTEGLVTDTQYF
TGTGCCAGCAGCTTACCCACAGAGGGACTGGTCACAGATACGCAGTATTTT
>TRBD1|TRBJ2-7|TRBV6-2/TRBV6-3|once
CASSQGQGAEQYF
TGTGCCAGCAGCCAGGGACAGGGGGCCGAGCAGTACTTC
>TRBD1|TRBJ2-7|TRBV7-9|NA
CASSLPGGTYEQYF
TGTGCCAGCAGCTTGCCAGGGGGCACCTACGAGCAGTACTTC
>TRBD1|TRBJ2-7|TRBV6-5|NA
CASSPGGSDSYEQYF
TGTGCCAGCAGTCCAGGGGGCTCGGATAGCTACGAGCAGTACTTC
>NA|TRBJ2-7|TRBV7-2|NA
CASWEVTIGEQYF
TGTGCCAGCTGGGAGGTTACGATAGGCGAGCAGTACTTC
>NA|TRBJ1-4|TRBV7-2|NA
CASSFRGGKNEKLFF
TGTGCCAGCAGCTTTCGCGGGGGCAAGAATGAAAAACTGTTTTTT
>NA|TRBJ1-1|TRBV7-2|NA
CASSAGHGNTEAFF
TGTGCCAGCAGCGCAGGACACGGGAACACTGAAGCTTTCTTT
>TRBD2|TRBJ2-2|TRBV6-2/TRBV6-3|NA
CASSPLAGGRNTGELFF
TGTGCCAGCAGCCCTCTAGCGGGGGGGAGGAACACCGGGGAGCTGTTTTTT
>TRBD2|TRBJ2-1|TRBV6-5|NA
CASSYSNEPSGGAFF
TGTGCCAGCAGTTACTCGAATGAGCCTAGCGGGGGGGCTTTCTTC
>TRBD1|TRBJ1-2|TRBV6-2/TRBV6-3|NA
CASSYPGTGNYGYTF
TGTGCCAGCAGTTACCCCGGGACAGGGAACTATGGCTACACCTTC
>TRBD2|TRBJ2-1|TRBV6-2/TRBV6-3|NA
CASSYLAGGPHNEQFF
TGTGCCAGCAGTTACTTAGCGGGGGGCCCCCACAATGAGCAGTTCTTC
>NA|TRBJ1-2|TRBV27|few
CASSLWRYYGYTF
TGTGCCAGCAGTTTATGGCGGTACTATGGCTACACCTTC
>TRBD1|TRBJ1-2|TRBV7-2|NA
CASSRQGIQGYTF
TGTGCCAGCAGCCGACAGGGAATTCAAGGCTACACCTTC
>NA|TRBJ1-5|TRBV4-1|NA
CASRLVWGGSNQPQHF
TGCGCCAGCAGATTGGTGTGGGGGGGAAGCAATCAGCCCCAGCATTTT
>NA|TRBJ1-6|TRBV4-1|NA
CASSQVLDNSPLHF
TGCGCCAGCAGCCAAGTATTAGATAATTCACCCCTCCACTTT
>NA|TRBJ1-2|TRBV4-3|once
CASSPGRGNYGYTF
TGCGCCAGCAGCCCCGGGAGGGGGAACTATGGCTACACCTTC
>NA|TRBJ2-7|TRBV18|NA
CASSRDTEQYF
TGTGCCAGCTCCCGAGACACCGAGCAGTACTTC
>TRBD1|TRBJ1-2|TRBV6-5|NA
CASSLTGGAGGYTF
TGTGCCAGCAGTTTGACAGGGGGCGCCGGTGGCTACACCTTC
>NA|TRBJ1-1|TRBV7-9|NA
CASSFYGSTEAFF
TGTGCCAGCAGTTTTTACGGGAGCACTGAAGCTTTCTTT
>NA|TRBJ2-7|TRBV3-1/TRBV3-2|NA
CASSRGTVRYEQYF
TGTGCCAGCAGCCGCGGGACGGTAAGATACGAGCAGTACTTC
>NA|TRBJ1-1|TRBV6-5|NA
CASSRRNTEAFF
TGTGCCAGCAGCCGGAGGAACACTGAAGCTTTCTTT
>NA|TRBJ2-7|TRBV14|NA
CASSQDLGQGSSYEQYF
TGTGCCAGCAGCCAAGATCTCGGACAAGGGTCCTCCTACGAGCAGTACTTC